A single sample is the source of the 30 T cell receptor beta chains below, sequenced in a study of cytomegalovirus exposure and HLA in healthy donors. Use of 60 Vbeta and 13 Jbeta primers characterized the PCR. The data were produced by immunoSEQ multiplex PCR, yet TCRdb's version contains in-frame clones alone and is incomplete. The profile shows 63,000 or so clones, about 74% of them singletons. Material: PBMCs. The source is a young woman in good health and CMV-seropositive.

This CDR3 is CASSQDSRKVYEQYF. The CDR3 DNA reads as TGCGCCAGCAGCCAAGATTCCAGGAAGGTGTACGAGCAGTACTTC. The V call is TRBV4-1, the J call TRBJ2-7, with D unclear. The CDR3 runs to 15 residues. Trimming stripped 0 bases from V and 4 bases from J, with 13 bases between. Looked up from germline, CDR1 is MGHRA and CDR2 is YSYEKL.

This chain joins TRBV29-1 and TRBJ1-2; a possible D gene is TRBD1 (5 bases). CDR3 length: 11 amino acids. The V and J ends lost 3 bases and 6 bases respectively, with 8 bases between them. The germline V gene encodes CDR1 SQVTM and CDR2 ANQGSEA. CDR3 protein: CSVDKTDGYTF. Written as DNA, the CDR3 is TGCAGCGTTGATAAGACAGATGGCTACACCTTC.

The chain carries TRBV5-4 and TRBJ1-2, with 11 bases that match TRBD1. V lost 4 bases and J lost 4; bases outside the gene matches: 9. Germline V gene lookup returns CDR1 SGHNT and CDR2 YYREEE (reference sequence). The CDR3 is 16 residues long. CDR3 residues: CASSPREGTGGYGYTF. The CDR3 DNA follows: TGTGCCAGCAGCCCCCGAGAGGGGACAGGGGGCTATGGCTACACCTTC.

The rearrangement joins TRBV7-9 to TRBJ1-3; D gene unclear. The CDR3 length is 15 residues. CDR1 SEHNR and CDR2 FQNEAQ come from the germline V gene (reference sequence). V was shortened by 3 bases and J by 4 bases, with 13 bases between the two germline ends. CDR3 loop: CASSFPTSRGNTIYF. In DNA form, the CDR3 reads TGTGCCAGCAGCTTTCCAACCTCCAGAGGAAACACCATATATTTT.

This clone was picked up a small number of times. This chain links TRBV5-1 with TRBJ1-2; D is possibly TRBD1 (6 bases). V lost 0 bases and J lost 5, with 17 bases in between. The CDR3 length is 16 residues. The germline gives CDR1 SGHRS, CDR2 YFSETQ. CDR3 sequence: CASSLGVQGSIYGYTF. The CDR3 nucleotides read TGCGCCAGCAGCTTGGGCGTACAGGGATCCATTTATGGCTACACCTTC.

The rearrangement links TRBV25-1 to TRBJ2-1; 10 nucleotides match TRBD2. The CDR3 runs 14 residues. Germline V gene sequence: CDR1 MGHDK, CDR2 SYGVNS. The J segment lost 15 bases and the V segment lost 2 bases, leaving 10 bases of the junction unmatched. The CDR3 protein is CASSERAGGPSWFF. In DNA, the CDR3 is TGTGCCAGCAGTGAAAGAGCGGGAGGGCCCTCCTGGTTCTTC.

The rearrangement links TRBV21-1 to TRBJ2-2; the table's D call TRBD1 went unverified against the DNA. TRBV21-1 is a pseudogene segment. The CDR3 sequence is 15 residues long. The CDR3 bases are TGTGCCAGCAGGACAGGGGTCAAGAACACCGGGGAGCTGTTTTTT. This translates into CASRTGVKNTGELFF.

V gene TRBV25-1 combines with J gene TRBJ1-1; 8 nucleotides match TRBD1. CDR1 is MGHDK, CDR2 SYGVNS, per germline. Trimming at V came to 1 base and at J to 6 bases, leaving 4 bases not matched to a gene. The CDR3 consists of 14 residues. CDR3 loop: CASSEWKQGAEAFF. The CDR3 DNA reads as TGTGCCAGCAGTGAATGGAAACAGGGGGCTGAAGCTTTCTTT. Variable domain in full (rest from reference TRBV25-1 and TRBJ1-1): EADIYQTPRYLVIGTGKKITLECSQTMGHDKMYWYQQDPGMELHLIHYSYGVNSTEKGDLSSESTVSRIRTEHFPLTLESARPSHTSQYLCASSEWKQGAEAFFGQGTRLTVV.

The genes are TRBV28 and TRBJ1-1; D call uncertain. Germline V gene lookup returns CDR1 MDHEN and CDR2 SYDVKM. The CDR3 runs to 12 residues. Deletions cut 3 bases from V and 7 bases from J, with 9 bases between. DNA for the CDR3: TGTGCCAGCAGTTTGAGAGGGAATGAAGCTTTCTTT. Protein: CASSLRGNEAFF.

This clone was detected a few times. The rearrangement joins TRBV7-8 to TRBJ1-4; 8 bases fit TRBD1. The germline V gene has CDR1 SGHVS and CDR2 FQNEAQ. After removal of 5 bases from V and 7 bases from J, the junction contained 9 bases not matched to a gene. The CDR3 runs 15 residues. The CDR3 region is CASSPRQGPSEKLFF. CDR3 coding DNA: TGTGCCAGCAGCCCCCGACAGGGGCCAAGTGAAAAACTGTTTTTT.

CDR3 coding DNA: TGCGCCAGCAGCTTACCGGACAGATTCGGCTACACCTTC. Protein sequence: CASSLPDRFGYTF. The chain links TRBV5-1 to TRBJ1-2, with TRBD1 as a possible D gene (6 bases). Germline V gene sequence: CDR1 SGHRS, CDR2 YFSETQ. With 2 bases removed from V and 8 bases from J, the gap between germline ends came to 13 bases. The CDR3 runs to 13 residues. Filled out from reference TRBV5-1 and TRBJ1-2, the complete variable domain reads KAGVTQTPRYLIKTRGQQVTLSCSPISGHRSVSWYQQTPGQGLQFLFEYFSETQRNKGNFPGRFSGRQFSNSRSEMNVSTLELGDSALYLCASSLPDRFGYTFGSGTRLTVV.

This clone appeared a single time. V gene TRBV4-2 combines with J gene TRBJ2-1, with 14 bases identical to TRBD2. The CDR3 has 15 amino acids. Trimming took 3 bases from V and 6 from J; bases not matched to a gene: 1. Germline CDR1 reads LGHNA; CDR2 reads YNFKEQ. The CDR3 sequence: CASSQGTSGSNEQFF. CDR3 DNA sequence: TGTGCCAGCAGCCAGGGGACTAGCGGGAGCAATGAGCAGTTCTTC.

The chain couples TRBV7-8 to TRBJ1-5; TRBD1 matches at 10 bases. This CDR3 contains 18 residues. V lost 4 bases, J lost 6 bases, and 15 bases stayed unmatched. Germline V lookup: CDR1 SGHVS, CDR2 FQNEAQ. The CDR3 sequence is CASSSRGYADRGVQPQHF. The DNA of the CDR3 is TGTGCCAGCAGCTCAAGGGGGTATGCGGACAGGGGGGTTCAGCCCCAGCATTTT.

This clone occurred a few times. V is TRBV2 and J is TRBJ1-4; TRBD1 aligns across 7 bases. The germline gives CDR1 SNHLY, CDR2 FYNNEI. The CDR3 sequence is 15 residues long. V lost 5 bases to trimming and J lost 10 bases; unmatched junction nucleotides: 13. CDR3 region: CASSTPDRPSGKLFF. CDR3 bases: TGTGCCAGCAGTACTCCGGACAGGCCCTCCGGAAAACTGTTTTTT.

This clone was detected only a few times. V usage is TRBV4-3 and J usage is TRBJ2-1, with a tentative D call TRBD2 (6 bases). Trimming pared 1 base from V and 0 bases from J, leaving 16 bases between. Per the germline V gene, CDR1 is LGHNA and CDR2 is YSLEER. This CDR3 has 18 residues. DNA of the CDR3: TGCGCCAGCAGCCAAGGCGGGACTTCTCCTCGCTCCTACAATGAGCAGTTCTTC. It translates to CASSQGGTSPRSYNEQFF.

The chain links TRBV18 to TRBJ1-2; a weak D match, TRBD1 (6 bases). V was pared by 2 bases and J by 2 bases, with 9 bases between. There are 14 residues in the CDR3. Germline V CDR1 and CDR2: KGHSH, LQKENI. In DNA, the CDR3 is TGTGCCAGCTCACCATTGGGACAAAACTATGGCTACACCTTC. Protein: CASSPLGQNYGYTF.

The V gene is TRBV6-5, the J gene TRBJ1-2; D perhaps matches TRBD1 (6 bases). Trimming left V 0 bases short and J 9 bases short, with 11 bases between. Looked up from germline, CDR1 is MNHEY and CDR2 is SVGAGI. The CDR3 runs to 13 residues. The CDR3 coding sequence is TGTGCCAGCAGTTACTCGGGGGCGTTAAGCTACACCTTC. Its protein is CASSYSGALSYTF.

V gene TRBV6-5 combines with J gene TRBJ1-3; 8 bases agree with TRBD1. Germline CDR1 is MNHEY and CDR2 is SVGAGI. V lost 2 bases, J lost 3 bases, and 0 bases stayed unmatched. The CDR3 is 14 amino acids. The CDR3 DNA reads TGTGCCAGCAGTTACGGGACAGGTGGAAACACCATATATTTT. Its protein is CASSYGTGGNTIYF.

The V call is TRBV7-9, the J call TRBJ2-5; no clear D gene. V was shortened by 5 bases and J by 0 bases, with 7 bases between the two germline ends. This CDR3 is built from 13 residues. Per germline, CDR1 SEHNR and CDR2 FQNEAQ (reference sequence). Here the CDR3 DNA reads TGTGCCAGCAGCCCCTCCTACCAAGAGACCCAGTACTTC. It encodes CASSPSYQETQYF. Full variable domain (rest looked up from reference TRBV7-9 and TRBJ2-5): DTGVSQNPRHKITKRGQNVTFRCDPISEHNRLYWYRQTLGQGPEFLTYFQNEAQLEKSRLLSDRFSAERPKGSFSTLEIQRTEQGDSAMYLCASSPSYQETQYFGPGTRLLVL.

This clone came up once. This sequence joins TRBV30 and TRBJ1-6; D remains unclear. Trimming left V 0 bases short and J 9 bases short, with 6 bases between. The CDR3 totals 12 residues. CDR1 and CDR2 from the germline V gene are GTSNPN and SVGIG (reference sequence). The CDR3 sequence: CAWSVRGSPLHF. In nucleotides, the CDR3 is TGTGCCTGGAGTGTACGGGGTTCACCCCTCCACTTT.

The CDR3, as DNA: TGTGCCAGCAGTTTCCGGGGTGGGAGCAATCAGCCCCAGCATTTT. Amino acids: CASSFRGGSNQPQHF. The chain uses TRBV28 and TRBJ1-5; D unclear. The length of the CDR3 is 15 residues. Germline CDR1 is MDHEN and CDR2 is SYDVKM. V shed 3 bases and J shed 1 base, with 10 bases lying between them.

The chain employs TRBV27 and TRBJ1-1; no definite D call. V was pared by 6 bases and J by 7 bases, with 18 bases between. The CDR3 runs 14 residues. CDR1 and CDR2 (germline): MNHEY, SMNVEV (reference sequence). The CDR3 loop is CASSPRGANSEAFF. As DNA, the CDR3 is TGTGCCAGCAGCCCTCGGGGAGCGAATAGTGAAGCTTTCTTT.

The CDR3 protein is CASSREGGHSSYEQYF. CDR3 bases: TGTGCCAGCAGTCGGGAAGGGGGACATAGCTCCTACGAGCAGTACTTC. The chain combines TRBV9 with TRBJ2-7; possibly TRBD1 for D (6 bases). Germline CDR1 and CDR2: SGDLS and YYNGEE. Trimming stripped 5 bases from V and 0 bases from J, with 18 bases between. CDR3 length equals 16 residues.

The chain employs TRBV18 and TRBJ1-1; 9 nucleotides line up with TRBD1. Germline CDR1 KGHSH, CDR2 LQKENI. This CDR3 spans 13 amino acids. The J segment lost 1 base and the V segment lost 6 bases, leaving 0 bases of the junction unmatched. The CDR3 sequence: CASSGQGNTEAFF. The CDR3 coding sequence is TGTGCCAGCTCGGGACAGGGGAACACTGAAGCTTTCTTT.

The rearrangement uses TRBV5-4 and TRBJ2-1, with D possibly matching TRBD2 (5 bases). The CDR3 covers 17 residues. Germline values: CDR1 SGHNT, CDR2 YYREEE (reference sequence). V lost 1 base to trimming and J lost 0 bases, with 14 bases between them. DNA for the CDR3: TGTGCCAGCAGCTTGATCCTGGGAGCCTTCTCCTACAATGAGCAGTTCTTC. Protein product: CASSLILGAFSYNEQFF.

The chain uses TRBV27 and TRBJ1-1, with D perhaps matching TRBD1 (5 bases). CDR1 is MNHEY, CDR2 SMNVEV, per germline (reference sequence). CDR3 length: 14 residues. Trimming pared 8 bases from V and 0 bases from J, leaving 13 bases between. The CDR3 sequence: CASWGGAMNTEAFF. DNA for the CDR3: TGTGCCAGCTGGGGAGGGGCGATGAACACTGAAGCTTTCTTT.

There are many counts of this clone. The rearrangement joins TRBV7-2 to TRBJ1-1; 8 positions agree with TRBD1. V lost 2 bases and J lost 2; bases outside the gene matches: 7. Germline-derived CDR1 and CDR2 are SGHTA and FQGNSA. The CDR3 is made up of 16 amino acids. CDR3: CASSLFGTGGNTEAFF. The DNA for the CDR3 is TGTGCCAGCAGCTTATTTGGGACAGGAGGAAACACTGAAGCTTTCTTT.

The chain is built from TRBV21-1 and TRBJ2-7; the table's D call, TRBD2, has no DNA check behind it. TRBV21-1 is recorded as a pseudogene. CDR3 length: 13 residues. The CDR3 region is CASSKARVYEQYF. In DNA form, the CDR3 reads TGTGCCAGCAGCAAAGCGCGGGTTTACGAGCAGTACTTC.

This clone was picked up a small number of times. V is TRBV6-4 and J is TRBJ2-5, with TRBD1 as a possible D gene (5 bases). The CDR3 extends over 13 amino acids. With 6 bases removed from V and 4 bases from J, the gap between germline ends came to 12 bases. Looked up from germline, CDR1 is MRHNA and CDR2 is SNTAGT. CDR3 sequence reads: CASSADRGETQYF. CDR3 DNA: TGTGCCAGCAGCGCTGACAGAGGAGAGACCCAGTACTTC.

This clone has a handful of counts. This chain links TRBV9 with TRBJ1-2; TRBD1 is a possible D gene (6 bases). This CDR3 has 14 amino acids. The V gene lost 4 bases and the J gene lost 4 bases, with 14 bases spanning the gap. The germline gives CDR1 SGDLS, CDR2 YYNGEE. The CDR3 DNA follows: TGTGCCAGCAGCCCCCCCGAACAGGGCTATGGCTACACCTTC. This translates into CASSPPEQGYGYTF.